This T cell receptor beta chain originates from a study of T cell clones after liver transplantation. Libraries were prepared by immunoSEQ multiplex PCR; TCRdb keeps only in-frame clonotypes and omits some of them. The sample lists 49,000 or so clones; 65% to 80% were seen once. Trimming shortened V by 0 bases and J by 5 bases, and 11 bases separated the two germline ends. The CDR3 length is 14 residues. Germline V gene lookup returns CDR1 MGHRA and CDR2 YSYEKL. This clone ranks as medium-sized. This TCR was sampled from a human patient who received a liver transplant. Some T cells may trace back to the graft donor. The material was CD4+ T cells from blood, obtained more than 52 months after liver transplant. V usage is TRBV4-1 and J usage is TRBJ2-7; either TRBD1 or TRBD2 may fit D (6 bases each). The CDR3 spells CASSQDFRGDEQYF. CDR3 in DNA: TGCGCCAGCAGCCAAGATTTTAGGGGGGACGAGCAGTACTTC.